This TCR beta chain comes out of a study of beta chain features in type 1 diabetes. The study's findings and limits: There was no resolution here of whether HLA type influences TCRB rearrangement. Patients' naive, central memory and regulatory TCRB repertoires appeared more alike than those of healthy donors.

Germline loops: CDR1 MNHNS, CDR2 SASEGT. V was pared by 5 bases and J by 1 base, with 3 bases between. CDR3 length: 12 residues. This clone was counted only a few times. As yet, its antigen is unknown. The sample contains more than one DNA sequence encoding this CDR3. Stem cell-like memory, regulatory, central memory and naive CD4+ cells were sorted via CD45RO/CCR7/CD25/CD127/CD95/CD27. The authors reverse transcribed all of the isolated RNA, so sequencing captured expressed TCRB transcripts. TCRdb's table, derived via immunoSEQ multiplex PCR, lists solely in-frame clones and lacks some. Among 900,000 or so clones listed, 15% to 20% were seen once.

Material for sequencing was naive CD4+ T cells from blood. The source of this sequence is a woman under 30 in good health. The chain has TRBV6-1 and TRBJ2-1; D is ambiguous. CDR3 region: CASSPSYNEQFF. DNA of the CDR3: TGTGCCAGCAGTCCTTCCTACAATGAGCAGTTCTTC.